This TCR beta chain was profiled in a study of post-analysis software for immune sequencing data. General observations from the study: Multiple sclerosis patients had significantly lower normalized Chao1 diversity than controls. Under F measure analysis, samples from one preparation batch co-clustered strongly. Four to six TRBV segments (TRBV5-6, TRBV5-1 and TRBV20-1 among them) occurred more frequently in patients than in controls.

The germline gives CDR1 MNHEY, CDR2 SVGAGI. V lost 2 bases and J lost 6, with 7 bases in between. The CDR3 extends over 13 amino acids. Unique molecular identifiers were carried by the TCR beta cDNA libraries. T cells, about 0.95 to 10 million of them, yielded roughly 550,000 cDNA molecules. MiXCR was run by TCRdb on the PCR reads, yielding one entry per CDR3 protein. The data show 150,000 to 200,000 distinct CDR3 sequences, 30% seen once. This clonotype was found a few times. The target antigen is unknown. Sequencing was done on a sample of blood. The sequence was collected from a girl under 18 with multiple sclerosis. The chain is built from TRBV6-5 and TRBJ2-2; D gene ambiguous. CDR3 coding DNA: TGTGCCAGCAGTTACGGGCGGTCCGGGGAGCTGTTTTTT. This codes for CASSYGRSGELFF.